The 9 T cell receptor beta chains in this list originate from one sample, sequenced in a study of cytomegalovirus exposure and HLA in healthy donors (dated 2017 in TCRdb). The library came from the immunoSEQ multiplex PCR assay. This immuneACCESS table, as held by TCRdb, lists in-frame sequences with V and J called but not all clones. Of the missing ones, under half trace to an unresolved V gene in checked studies; the others have no known cause. The sample table records some 170,000 clones; approximately 86% of these occur just once. More than 2% of the sample goes to the ten largest clones. The specimen sequenced was PBMCs. The receptor set was obtained from a woman younger than 30 in good health and CMV-seronegative.

This CDR3 is CASHTGVGGNTIYF. The CDR3 DNA reads as TGTGCCAGTCACACAGGGGTTGGTGGAAACACCATATATTTT. The gene calls are TRBV6-1 and TRBJ1-3; TRBD1 agrees at 7 bases. Per the germline V gene, CDR1 is MNHNS and CDR2 is SASEGT. This CDR3 region has 14 residues. Trimming cost V 9 bases and J 3 bases; bases outside gene matches: 8.

In this sample, this clone turned up a few times. The genes are TRBV5-5 and TRBJ1-5; the D gene is possibly TRBD1 (5 bases). This CDR3 has 12 residues. The germline V and J ends were trimmed by 2 bases and 6 bases, with 6 bases remaining between them. Germline CDR1 SGHKS, CDR2 YYEKEE (reference sequence). This CDR3 reads CASSLTGQPQHF. The CDR3 DNA is TGTGCCAGCAGCTTAACAGGTCAGCCCCAGCATTTT. Combining the CDR3 with reference TRBV5-5 and TRBJ1-5 gives the whole variable domain DAGVTQSPTHLIKTRGQQVTLRCSPISGHKSVSWYQQVLGQGPQFIFQYYEKEERGRGNFPDRFSARQFPNYSSELNVNALLLGDSALYLCASSLTGQPQHFGDGTRLSIL.

The V gene is TRBV5-6, the J gene TRBJ2-7; D may be TRBD2 (6 bases). The length of the CDR3 is 14 residues. Trimming stripped 3 bases from V and 3 bases from J, with 13 bases between. Per germline, CDR1 SGHDT and CDR2 YYEEEE. In nucleotides, the CDR3 is TGTGCCAGCAGCTCGGGTGCGGGACGCTACGAGCAGTACTTC. Amino acids: CASSSGAGRYEQYF.

This clone was found once. This sequence joins TRBV4-1 and TRBJ2-7, with 16 positions matching TRBD2. After removal of 3 bases from V and 9 bases from J, the junction contained 5 bases not matched to a gene. Germline loops: CDR1 MGHRA, CDR2 YSYEKL. CDR3 length equals 15 residues. CDR3 sequence (DNA): TGCGCCAGCAGCCACGGGACTAGCGGGGGGGCGGGGCAGTACTTC. Its translation is CASSHGTSGGAGQYF.

The V gene is TRBV10-2, the J gene TRBJ2-7; tentative D call: TRBD1 (6 bases). The CDR3 consists of 16 residues. Germline lookup yields CDR1 WSHSY and CDR2 SAAADI. V lost 3 bases and J lost 2, with 17 bases in between. CDR3 loop: CASSDPQGTGPYEQYF. CDR3 DNA: TGCGCCAGCAGTGACCCCCAGGGCACAGGGCCCTACGAGCAGTACTTC.

The CDR3 DNA follows: TGTGCCAGCAGTGAGGCCAACCATCGAGAGACCCAGTACTTC. Translated, it gives CASSEANHRETQYF. The chain employs TRBV7-2 and TRBJ2-5; D is unclear. CDR1 and CDR2 (germline): SGHTA, FQGNSA. The V gene lost 6 bases and the J gene lost 4 bases, with 15 bases spanning the gap. This CDR3 contains 14 residues.

The chain carries TRBV11-2 and TRBJ1-1, with D possibly being TRBD1 (5 bases). Germline V CDR1 and CDR2: SGHAT, FQNNGV. V was trimmed by 3 bases and J by 5 bases, leaving 10 bases between them. This CDR3 has 13 residues. The CDR3 bases are TGTGCCAGCAGCTTTGGGGGGTGGACTGAAGCTTTCTTT. Translated, it gives CASSFGGWTEAFF.

Here the CDR3 reads CASSLFPSFTDTQYF. The CDR3 DNA reads TGTGCCAGCAGTTTATTCCCCTCGTTCACAGATACGCAGTATTTT. This chain uses TRBV27 with TRBJ2-3; D remains unclear. The CDR3 runs to 15 residues. Germline V gene sequence: CDR1 MNHEY, CDR2 SMNVEV (reference sequence). V was clipped by 1 base and J by 2 bases, with 10 bases between them.

This chain uses TRBV7-3 with TRBJ1-5; D may be TRBD1 (6 bases). The CDR3 runs 18 residues. Looked up from germline, CDR1 is SGHTA and CDR2 is FQGTGA. Trimming took 10 bases from V and 1 from J, leaving 26 bases between them. As DNA, the CDR3 is TGTGCCACCGGGATCAGCAGGGGCGGACTAGTGAGCAATCAGCCCCAGCATTTT. Encoded protein: CATGISRGGLVSNQPQHF.